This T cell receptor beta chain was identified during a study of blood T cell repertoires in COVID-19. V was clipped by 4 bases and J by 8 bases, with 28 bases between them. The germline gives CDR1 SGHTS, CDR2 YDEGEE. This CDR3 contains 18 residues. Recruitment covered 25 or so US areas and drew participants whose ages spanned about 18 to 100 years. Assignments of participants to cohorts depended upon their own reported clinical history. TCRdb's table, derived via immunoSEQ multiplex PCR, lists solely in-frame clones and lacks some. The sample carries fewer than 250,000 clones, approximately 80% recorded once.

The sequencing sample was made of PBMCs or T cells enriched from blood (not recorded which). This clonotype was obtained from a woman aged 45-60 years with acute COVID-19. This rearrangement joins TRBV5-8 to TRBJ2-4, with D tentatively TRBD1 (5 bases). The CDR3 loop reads CASSPTKKKGASWYIQYF. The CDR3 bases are TGTGCCAGCAGCCCAACCAAAAAAAAAGGGGCTAGTTGGTACATTCAGTACTTC.